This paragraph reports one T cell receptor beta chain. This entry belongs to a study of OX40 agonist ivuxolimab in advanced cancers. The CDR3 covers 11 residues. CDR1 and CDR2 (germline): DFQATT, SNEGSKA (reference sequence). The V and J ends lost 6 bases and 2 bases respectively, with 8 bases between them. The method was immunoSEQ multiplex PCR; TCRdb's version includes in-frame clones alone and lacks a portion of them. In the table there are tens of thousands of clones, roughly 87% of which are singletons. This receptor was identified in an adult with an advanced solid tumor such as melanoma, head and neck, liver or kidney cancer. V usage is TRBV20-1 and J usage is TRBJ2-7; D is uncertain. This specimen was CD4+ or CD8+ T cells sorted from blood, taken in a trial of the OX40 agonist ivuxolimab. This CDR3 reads CSASQTYEQYF. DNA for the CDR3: TGCAGTGCCTCGCAAACCTACGAGCAGTACTTC.